This TCR beta chain comes out of a study of cytomegalovirus exposure and HLA in healthy donors. To note about this clone: Its antigen is unidentified.

Primers included in the PCR were 60 Vbeta and 13 Jbeta primers. Libraries were prepared by immunoSEQ multiplex PCR; TCRdb keeps only in-frame clonotypes and omits some of them. The sample has over 110,000 clones; roughly 79% are singletons. Study-level findings and limits: In a later analysis, the majority of CMV-associated beta chains seemingly showed HLA restriction. Most TCR sequences were seen very rarely across donors, but some public TCRs occurred in many. Per a later analysis, HLA-associated TCR beta chains showed more clonal expansion than other, equally common TCR beta chains.

Germline-derived CDR1 and CDR2 are SGDLS and YYNGEE. With 4 bases clipped from V and 1 base from J, the junction kept 7 bases outside the gene matches. The CDR3 loop spans 16 amino acids. Likely unrecorded immune exposures existed in these nominally healthy donors. The sequencing sample was made of PBMCs. This chain joins TRBV9 and TRBJ2-2; TRBD2 aligns across 7 bases. The sequence was collected from a woman in her fifties or sixties in good health and CMV-seropositive. The chain's CDR3 is CASSSPGTMNTGELFF. DNA for the CDR3: TGTGCCAGCAGCTCCCCCGGGACTATGAACACCGGGGAGCTGTTTTTT.